The 25 T cell receptor beta chains below come from one sample, sequenced in a study of graft-versus-host responses after intestinal transplantation (dated by TCRdb to about 2021). Library preparation employed the immunoSEQ multiplex PCR assay. TCRdb stores this immuneACCESS table with in-frame sequences only. Part of the clones is absent; in the studies checked, under half of the shortfall reflects unresolved V genes, and no reason is known for the rest. The sample table contains about 110,000 clones; only one count was recorded for about 92% of them. Of the sample, 1% to 1.5% is held by the ten largest clones. The antigens these receptors bind are not known. What this sample's time point label stands for: cells obtained before transplantation from donor or recipient. The sample consisted of unstimulated CD8+ T cells sorted from spleen or lymph node cells, taken before transplant. All receptors derive from a human donor who was the organ donor for an intestinal transplant.

The genes are TRBV28 and TRBJ2-3; D call uncertain. From germline, CDR1 is MDHEN and CDR2 SYDVKM. V lost 1 base and J 0 bases, leaving 17 bases between the germline ends. CDR3 length: 18 residues. CDR3 nucleotides: TGTGCCAGCAGTTTATCATTCGAAGGGCGGACGAGCACAGATACGCAGTATTTT. Its protein is CASSLSFEGRTSTDTQYF. Drawing the rest from reference TRBV28 and TRBJ2-3, the complete variable domain is DVKVTQSSRYLVKRTGEKVFLECVQDMDHENMFWYRQDPGLGLRLIYFSYDVKMKEKGDIPEGYSVSREKKERFSLILESASTNQTSMYLCASSLSFEGRTSTDTQYFGPGTRLTVL.

The rearrangement links TRBV29-1 to TRBJ2-3; weak D call: TRBD1 (6 bases). V was pared by 5 bases and J by 4 bases, with 13 bases between. Germline V CDR1 and CDR2: SQVTM, ANQGSEA. The CDR3 runs to 13 residues. This CDR3 is CSVTGLRADTQYF. In DNA, the CDR3 is TGCAGCGTTACAGGGCTTCGGGCAGATACGCAGTATTTT.

The chain is built from TRBV10-3 and TRBJ2-7; no reliable D call. Germline assignment: CDR1 ENHRY and CDR2 SYGVKD. V was trimmed by 5 bases and J by 0 bases, leaving 11 bases between them. There are 14 residues in the CDR3. The CDR3 is CAISSGSTSYEQYF. CDR3 nucleotide sequence: TGTGCCATCAGTTCCGGGTCGACCTCCTACGAGCAGTACTTC.

The chain has TRBV7-9 and TRBJ2-5, with 8 bases identical to TRBD2. J was trimmed by 2 bases and V by 2 bases; bases with no gene match: 4. The germline CDR1 and CDR2 sequences are SEHNR and FQNEAQ (reference sequence). This CDR3 region has 15 residues. The CDR3 nucleotides are TGTGCCAGCAGCTTATACCAGCGGGAGCAAGAGACCCAGTACTTC. Translated: CASSLYQREQETQYF.

The genes are TRBV6-5 and TRBJ1-1; 8 bases match TRBD1. V lost 5 bases and J lost 5; bases outside the gene matches: 7. This CDR3 spans 14 amino acids. Germline V gene sequence: CDR1 MNHEY, CDR2 SVGAGI. For the CDR3, the DNA is TGTGCCAGCAGTAAACGAAACAGGGGGACTGAAGCTTTCTTT. It yields the protein CASSKRNRGTEAFF.

The CDR3 protein is CASSMVGQETQYF. The DNA for the CDR3 is TGTGCCAGTAGTATGGTAGGGCAGGAGACCCAGTACTTC. The chain is built from TRBV19 and TRBJ2-5; D unresolved. Germline CDR1 LNHDA, CDR2 SQIVND (reference sequence). The CDR3 covers 13 residues. V lost 3 bases and J lost 5, with 10 bases in between.

The V gene is TRBV14, the J gene TRBJ1-4; D remains ambiguous. The CDR3 length is 14 residues. Germline CDR1 SGHDN, CDR2 FVKESK. Trimming took off 0 bases at V and 6 bases at J, with 8 bases between the two ends. The CDR3 is CASSQEETDEKLFF. In DNA, the CDR3 is TGTGCCAGCAGCCAAGAGGAGACTGATGAAAAACTGTTTTTT.

The chain is built from TRBV21-1 and TRBJ2-3. TRBV21-1 is noted as a pseudogene. This CDR3 has 10 amino acids. CDR3 nucleotides: TGTGCCAGCGACCCCAATACGCAGTATTTT. This encodes CASDPNTQYF.

This chain uses TRBV9 with TRBJ1-1; D unresolved. Germline V CDR1 and CDR2: SGDLS, YYNGEE. V shed 4 bases and J shed 5 bases, with 15 bases lying between them. The CDR3 covers 14 residues. CDR3 in amino acids: CASSPEGFRTEAFF. The CDR3 nucleotides read TGTGCCAGCAGCCCAGAGGGTTTTAGGACTGAAGCTTTCTTT.

The gene calls are TRBV12-2 and TRBJ2-3; TRBD2, the D gene given by the table, was not confirmed from the DNA. TRBV12-2 is described as a pseudogene. The CDR3 runs 20 residues. The CDR3 nucleotides are TGTGCAAGTCGCTTAGCGCGAATAGCGGGAGTGCCCCTTTCCACAGATACGCAGTATTTT. As protein: CASRLARIAGVPLSTDTQYF.

V usage is TRBV7-9 and J usage is TRBJ2-1; 9 nucleotides align to TRBD2. CDR3 length equals 16 residues. Looked up from germline, CDR1 is SEHNR and CDR2 is FQNEAQ (reference sequence). V gave up 4 bases and J gave up 9 bases; unmatched junction bases: 13. CDR3 nucleotides: TGTGCCAGCAGCTCTCCGGGAGCGGGAGGAGGGGGTGAGCAGTTCTTC. Translation: CASSSPGAGGGGEQFF.

This clone has a single count. The rearrangement links TRBV7-2 to TRBJ2-5; D gene ambiguous. The CDR3 is 15 amino acids. The V end was cut by 2 bases, the J end by 5 bases, with 15 bases between. Per the germline V gene, CDR1 is SGHTA and CDR2 is FQGNSA. The CDR3 region is CASSLLNRVAETQYF. CDR3 nucleotides: TGTGCCAGCAGCTTACTTAATAGGGTAGCCGAGACCCAGTACTTC.

The chain joins TRBV6-5 to TRBJ2-7, with D possibly called TRBD1 or TRBD2 (5 bases each). Germline-derived CDR1 and CDR2 are MNHEY and SVGAGI. The CDR3 sequence is 13 residues long. Trimming stripped 6 bases from V and 5 bases from J, with 14 bases between. CDR3 region: CASRIGVGNEQYF. The CDR3 DNA sequence: TGTGCCAGCAGGATAGGGGTCGGGAACGAGCAGTACTTC.

The gene calls are TRBV5-6 and TRBJ1-1, with D possibly being TRBD1 (5 bases). Trimming shortened V by 1 base and J by 6 bases, and 13 bases separated the two germline ends. Per the germline V gene, CDR1 is SGHDT and CDR2 is YYEEEE. The CDR3 contains 14 residues. The CDR3, as DNA: TGTGCCAGCAGCTTGTGGCAGGCGGGGGCTGAAGCTTTCTTT. It translates to CASSLWQAGAEAFF.

The V call is TRBV15, the J call TRBJ1-1; tentative D call: TRBD1 (5 bases). Between the trimmed V and J ends, which lost 5 bases and 0 bases, there was a span of 10 bases. The germline V gene encodes CDR1 LNHNV and CDR2 YYDKDF (reference sequence). The CDR3 length is 14 residues. DNA for the CDR3: TGTGCCACCAGCGGGGGAATCATGAACACTGAAGCTTTCTTT. Translating gives CATSGGIMNTEAFF.

This chain's CDR3 is CASGPGGNEQFF. Written as DNA, the CDR3 is TGTGCCAGTGGGCCCGGGGGTAATGAGCAGTTCTTC. This chain connects TRBV19 to TRBJ2-1, with D maybe TRBD2 (6 bases). Germline CDR1 reads LNHDA; CDR2 reads SQIVND (reference sequence). The V gene lost 8 bases and the J gene lost 7 bases, with 12 bases spanning the gap. There are 12 residues in the CDR3.

V is TRBV9 and J is TRBJ1-2; 8 bases match TRBD1. Germline loops: CDR1 SGDLS, CDR2 YYNGEE. CDR3 size: 14 residues. V lost 3 bases to trimming and J lost 5 bases; unmatched junction nucleotides: 6. The CDR3 sequence is CASSGITGGYGYTF. The DNA for the CDR3 is TGTGCCAGCAGCGGAATAACAGGGGGGTATGGCTACACCTTC.

This chain connects TRBV5-4 to TRBJ2-2; no clear D. This CDR3 region has 13 residues. Germline lookup yields CDR1 SGHNT and CDR2 YYREEE (reference sequence). V lost 4 bases to trimming and J lost 5 bases, with 9 bases between them. The CDR3 DNA reads as TGTGCCAGCAGCCCCTACCGGACCGGGGAGCTGTTTTTT. Its translation: CASSPYRTGELFF. Supplemented by reference TRBV5-4 and TRBJ2-2, the full variable domain reads ETGVTQSPTHLIKTRGQQVTLRCSSQSGHNTVSWYQQALGQGPQFIFQYYREEENGRGNFPPRFSGLQFPNYSSELNVNALELDDSALYLCASSPYRTGELFFGEGSRLTVL.

V is TRBV11-1 and J is TRBJ1-2; unclear D gene. This CDR3 contains 12 residues. The V gene lost 5 bases and the J gene lost 5 bases, with 9 bases spanning the gap. The germline V gene encodes CDR1 SGHAT and CDR2 FQDESV (reference sequence). This CDR3 reads CASSQTGYGYTF. As DNA, the CDR3 is TGTGCCAGCAGCCAGACCGGTTATGGCTACACCTTC.

The chain carries TRBV7-8 and TRBJ1-2; a possible D gene is TRBD1 (5 bases). The CDR3 has 13 amino acids. Germline V gene sequence: CDR1 SGHVS, CDR2 FQNEAQ. Trimming removed 2 bases at V and 4 bases at J, with 8 bases between. The DNA of the CDR3 is TGTGCCAGCAGCTTACAGGGAATCTATGGCTACACCTTC. This sequence encodes CASSLQGIYGYTF.

Written as DNA, the CDR3 is TGTGCCAGCAGCCAAGAGCGGGGCAACAACTACGAGCAGTACTTC. Its translation is CASSQERGNNYEQYF. V and J are TRBV5-4 and TRBJ2-7; the match to TRBD2 covers 7 bases. The length of the CDR3 is 15 residues. Germline CDR1 reads SGHNT; CDR2 reads YYREEE (reference sequence). With V trimmed by 4 bases and J by 3 bases, 10 bases remained unmatched. The variable domain in full, completed from reference TRBV5-4 and TRBJ2-7, reads ETGVTQSPTHLIKTRGQQVTLRCSSQSGHNTVSWYQQALGQGPQFIFQYYREEENGRGNFPPRFSGLQFPNYSSELNVNALELDDSALYLCASSQERGNNYEQYFGPGTRLTVT.

The chain recombines TRBV19 with TRBJ1-5; TRBD1 matches 8 bases. Trimming at V came to 4 bases and at J to 0 bases, leaving 14 bases not matched to a gene. Germline CDR1 LNHDA, CDR2 SQIVND (reference sequence). The CDR3 is 19 amino acids. CDR3 sequence: CASSKEGQGISYSNQPQHF. For the CDR3, the DNA is TGTGCCAGTAGTAAGGAAGGACAGGGAATATCTTATAGCAATCAGCCCCAGCATTTT. Full variable domain (missing parts from reference TRBV19 and TRBJ1-5): DGGITQSPKYLFRKEGQNVTLSCEQNLNHDAMYWYRQDPGQGLRLIYYSQIVNDFQKGDIAEGYSVSREKKESFPLTVTSAQKNPTAFYLCASSKEGQGISYSNQPQHFGDGTRLSIL.

Comment on this clone: The junction and the germline gene differ at one end; a read error may be behind it. The genes are TRBV4-2 and TRBJ2-1, with 9 bases matching TRBD2. The germline gives CDR1 LGHNA, CDR2 YNFKEQ. This CDR3 region has 16 residues. This chain's CDR3 is CASSPHDGLAKNEQLF. DNA of the CDR3: TGTGCCAGCAGCCCGCATGACGGACTAGCGAAGAATGAGCAGCTCTTC.

V gene TRBV27 combines with J gene TRBJ2-3, with unresolved D. The CDR3 spans 16 residues. V was pared by 8 bases and J by 2 bases, with 20 bases between. Germline CDR1 reads MNHEY; CDR2 reads SMNVEV (reference sequence). CDR3 nucleotide sequence: TGTGCCAGCGCCATGGGGTTAGGGCCATACACAGATACGCAGTATTTT. It encodes CASAMGLGPYTDTQYF.

The V and J genes are TRBV9 and TRBJ1-4; a weak D match, TRBD1 (5 bases). The germline CDR1 and CDR2 sequences are SGDLS and YYNGEE. V lost 3 bases to trimming and J lost 8 bases, with 20 bases between them. CDR3 length equals 16 residues. CDR3 nucleotides: TGTGCCAGCAGCGGGAGGGTGGGCAGGGAGAAAGAAAAACTGTTTTTT. The encoded protein is CASSGRVGREKEKLFF.